This paragraph reports one T cell receptor beta chain. This record comes from a study of T cell responses to AZD1222 COVID-19 vaccine. Unmatched junction bases numbered 5, after V lost 3 bases and J lost 3 bases. Germline loops: CDR1 MRHNA, CDR2 SNTAGT. There are 16 residues in the CDR3. Here immunoSEQ multiplex PCR was the method, and the copy in TCRdb shows in-frame clones only, minus some. The data contain roughly 120,000 clones, approximately 83% of them singletons. This receptor was obtained from an adult in good health. The source material was peripheral blood, sampled on day 0 of AZD1222 vaccination. The V gene is TRBV6-4, the J gene TRBJ2-1, with 10 positions matching TRBD2. CDR3 loop: CASSDSGTSDYNEQFF. In DNA form, the CDR3 reads TGTGCCAGCAGTGATTCCGGGACTAGCGACTACAATGAGCAGTTCTTC.